A selection of T cell receptor beta chains follows, all from one sample in a study of cytomegalovirus exposure and HLA in healthy donors. Assay: immunoSEQ multiplex PCR; the TCRdb copy retains only in-frame clones and omits some. The table lists fewer than 200,000 clones, 86% of them singletons. Sequences were obtained from PBMCs. The receptor source for this set is a man aged 30 to 45 in good health and CMV-seropositive. The conserved cysteine and the conserved F or W are not part of the CDR3 here.

V gene | CDR3 protein
TRBV5-4 | ASKTTGGFGEQY
TRBV19 | ASVKTGSNIEAF
TRBV7-3 | ASSLIASSYNEQF
TRBV28 | ASSLSYRAYEQY
TRBV5-6 | ASSFRTATEAF
TRBV15 | ATSRDGTQLGGTQY
TRBV6-1 | ASSEARGRSSEQF
TRBV7-2 | ASSLARQGGGYT
TRBV6-6 | ASTQSNRDLYGYT
TRBV7-7 | ASSPRGLNADTQY
TRBV7-2 | ASGPTSGSSYEQY
TRBV4-3 | ASSQERGYGYT